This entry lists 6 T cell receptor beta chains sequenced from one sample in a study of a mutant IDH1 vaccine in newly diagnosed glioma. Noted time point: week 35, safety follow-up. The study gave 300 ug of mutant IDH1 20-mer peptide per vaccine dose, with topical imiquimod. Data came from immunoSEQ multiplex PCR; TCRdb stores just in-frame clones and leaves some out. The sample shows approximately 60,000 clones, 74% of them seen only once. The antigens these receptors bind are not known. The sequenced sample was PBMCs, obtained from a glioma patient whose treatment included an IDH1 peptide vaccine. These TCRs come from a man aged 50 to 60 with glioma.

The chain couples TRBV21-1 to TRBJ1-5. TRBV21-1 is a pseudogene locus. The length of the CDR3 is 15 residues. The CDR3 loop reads CASSMGGMGNQPQHF. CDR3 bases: TGTGCCAGCTCAATGGGGGGTATGGGCAATCAGCCCCAGCATTTT.

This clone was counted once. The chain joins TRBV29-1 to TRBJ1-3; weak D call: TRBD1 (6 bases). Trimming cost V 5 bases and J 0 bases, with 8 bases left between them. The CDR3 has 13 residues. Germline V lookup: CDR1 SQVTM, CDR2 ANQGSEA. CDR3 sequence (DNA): TGCAGCGTTACAGGGCTCTCTGGAAACACCATATATTTT. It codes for CSVTGLSGNTIYF.

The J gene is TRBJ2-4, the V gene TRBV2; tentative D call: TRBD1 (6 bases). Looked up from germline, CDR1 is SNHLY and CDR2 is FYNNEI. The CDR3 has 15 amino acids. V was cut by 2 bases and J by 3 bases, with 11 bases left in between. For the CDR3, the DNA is TGTGCCAGCAGTGAAAGGGGGACCTTCAAAAACATTCAGTACTTC. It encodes CASSERGTFKNIQYF.

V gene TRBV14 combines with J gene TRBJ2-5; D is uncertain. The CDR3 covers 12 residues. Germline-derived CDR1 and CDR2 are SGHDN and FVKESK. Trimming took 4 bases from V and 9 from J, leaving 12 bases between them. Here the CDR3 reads CASSLSDAPQYF. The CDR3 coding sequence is TGTGCCAGCAGCCTGTCCGACGCCCCCCAGTACTTC.

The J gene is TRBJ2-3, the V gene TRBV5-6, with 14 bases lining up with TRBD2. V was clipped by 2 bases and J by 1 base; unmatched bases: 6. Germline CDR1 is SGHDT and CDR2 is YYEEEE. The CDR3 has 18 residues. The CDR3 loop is CASSFRLAGGPRTDTQYF. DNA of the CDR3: TGTGCCAGCAGCTTCCGACTAGCGGGGGGGCCTCGCACAGATACGCAGTATTTT.

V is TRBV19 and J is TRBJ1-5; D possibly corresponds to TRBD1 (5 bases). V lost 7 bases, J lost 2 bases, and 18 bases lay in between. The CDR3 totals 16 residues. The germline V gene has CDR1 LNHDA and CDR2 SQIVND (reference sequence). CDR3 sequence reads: CASKTAQASGNQPQHF. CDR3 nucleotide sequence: TGTGCCAGTAAGACAGCTCAGGCTAGCGGCAATCAGCCCCAGCATTTT.